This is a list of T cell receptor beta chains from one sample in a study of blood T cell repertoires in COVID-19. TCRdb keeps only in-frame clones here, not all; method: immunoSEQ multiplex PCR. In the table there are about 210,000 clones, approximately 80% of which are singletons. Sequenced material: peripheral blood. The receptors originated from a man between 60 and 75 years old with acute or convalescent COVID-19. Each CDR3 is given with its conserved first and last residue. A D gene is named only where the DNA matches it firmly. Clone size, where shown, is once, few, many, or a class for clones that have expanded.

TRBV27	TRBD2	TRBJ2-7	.	TGTGCCAGCAGCCTAAGCGGGATCGTCTACGAGCAGTACTTC	CASSLSGIVYEQYF
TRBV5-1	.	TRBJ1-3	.	TGCGCCAGCAGCTTGGAAGGCCTGACTTCTGGAAACACCATATATTTT	CASSLEGLTSGNTIYF
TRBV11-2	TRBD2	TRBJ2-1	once	TGTGCCAGCAGCCCCCGGGCGGGAGTCTCCTACAATGAGCAGTTCTTC	CASSPRAGVSYNEQFF
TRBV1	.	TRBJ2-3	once	TGCACCAGCAGCCAACCCGGACTACACACAGATACGCAGTATTTT	CTSSQPGLHTDTQYF
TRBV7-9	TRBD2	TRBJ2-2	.	TGTGCCAGCAGCTCCGGACTAGCGGGAGAGCGCCACACCGGGGAGCTGTTTTTT	CASSSGLAGERHTGELFF
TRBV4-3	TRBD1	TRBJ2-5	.	TGCGCCAGCAGCCAGACTCCGGGACAGGGAGAGACCCAGTACTTC	CASSQTPGQGETQYF
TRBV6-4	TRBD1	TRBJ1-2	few	TGTGCCAGCAGTGACCCAATCGACAGGGAGGAAAGCTACACCTTC	CASSDPIDREESYTF
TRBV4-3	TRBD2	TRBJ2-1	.	TGCGCCAGCAGCCAAGAGGGACTAGCGGCCAACAATGAGCAGTTCTTC	CASSQEGLAANNEQFF
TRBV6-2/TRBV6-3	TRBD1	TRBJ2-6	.	TGTGCCAGCAGTACTTTTAGAGACAGGGGGCGGTATGGGGCCAACGTCCTGACTTTC	CASSTFRDRGRYGANVLTF
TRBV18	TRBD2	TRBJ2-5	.	TGTGCCAGCTCACCCACTAGCGGGGGGCGAGGGTACCAAGAGACCCAGTACTTC	CASSPTSGGRGYQETQYF
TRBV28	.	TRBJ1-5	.	TGTGCCAGCAGCCCCAGGGGACCCTTCAATCAGCCCCAGCATTTT	CASSPRGPFNQPQHF
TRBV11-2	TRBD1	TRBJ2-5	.	TGTGCCAGCGCAAAGGGGGCGCGTTTGGAGACCCAGTACTTC	CASAKGARLETQYF
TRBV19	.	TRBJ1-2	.	TGTGCCAGTAGTCCCCGGGAGACACCATACTATGGCTACACCTTC	CASSPRETPYYGYTF
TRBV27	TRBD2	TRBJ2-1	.	TGTGCCAGCAGTTCACCCGGGACTAGCGGTTACAATGAGCAGTTCTTC	CASSSPGTSGYNEQFF
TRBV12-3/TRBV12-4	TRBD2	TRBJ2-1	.	TGTGCCAGCAGCGAACTAGCGCAGCAGTTCTTC	CASSELAQQFF